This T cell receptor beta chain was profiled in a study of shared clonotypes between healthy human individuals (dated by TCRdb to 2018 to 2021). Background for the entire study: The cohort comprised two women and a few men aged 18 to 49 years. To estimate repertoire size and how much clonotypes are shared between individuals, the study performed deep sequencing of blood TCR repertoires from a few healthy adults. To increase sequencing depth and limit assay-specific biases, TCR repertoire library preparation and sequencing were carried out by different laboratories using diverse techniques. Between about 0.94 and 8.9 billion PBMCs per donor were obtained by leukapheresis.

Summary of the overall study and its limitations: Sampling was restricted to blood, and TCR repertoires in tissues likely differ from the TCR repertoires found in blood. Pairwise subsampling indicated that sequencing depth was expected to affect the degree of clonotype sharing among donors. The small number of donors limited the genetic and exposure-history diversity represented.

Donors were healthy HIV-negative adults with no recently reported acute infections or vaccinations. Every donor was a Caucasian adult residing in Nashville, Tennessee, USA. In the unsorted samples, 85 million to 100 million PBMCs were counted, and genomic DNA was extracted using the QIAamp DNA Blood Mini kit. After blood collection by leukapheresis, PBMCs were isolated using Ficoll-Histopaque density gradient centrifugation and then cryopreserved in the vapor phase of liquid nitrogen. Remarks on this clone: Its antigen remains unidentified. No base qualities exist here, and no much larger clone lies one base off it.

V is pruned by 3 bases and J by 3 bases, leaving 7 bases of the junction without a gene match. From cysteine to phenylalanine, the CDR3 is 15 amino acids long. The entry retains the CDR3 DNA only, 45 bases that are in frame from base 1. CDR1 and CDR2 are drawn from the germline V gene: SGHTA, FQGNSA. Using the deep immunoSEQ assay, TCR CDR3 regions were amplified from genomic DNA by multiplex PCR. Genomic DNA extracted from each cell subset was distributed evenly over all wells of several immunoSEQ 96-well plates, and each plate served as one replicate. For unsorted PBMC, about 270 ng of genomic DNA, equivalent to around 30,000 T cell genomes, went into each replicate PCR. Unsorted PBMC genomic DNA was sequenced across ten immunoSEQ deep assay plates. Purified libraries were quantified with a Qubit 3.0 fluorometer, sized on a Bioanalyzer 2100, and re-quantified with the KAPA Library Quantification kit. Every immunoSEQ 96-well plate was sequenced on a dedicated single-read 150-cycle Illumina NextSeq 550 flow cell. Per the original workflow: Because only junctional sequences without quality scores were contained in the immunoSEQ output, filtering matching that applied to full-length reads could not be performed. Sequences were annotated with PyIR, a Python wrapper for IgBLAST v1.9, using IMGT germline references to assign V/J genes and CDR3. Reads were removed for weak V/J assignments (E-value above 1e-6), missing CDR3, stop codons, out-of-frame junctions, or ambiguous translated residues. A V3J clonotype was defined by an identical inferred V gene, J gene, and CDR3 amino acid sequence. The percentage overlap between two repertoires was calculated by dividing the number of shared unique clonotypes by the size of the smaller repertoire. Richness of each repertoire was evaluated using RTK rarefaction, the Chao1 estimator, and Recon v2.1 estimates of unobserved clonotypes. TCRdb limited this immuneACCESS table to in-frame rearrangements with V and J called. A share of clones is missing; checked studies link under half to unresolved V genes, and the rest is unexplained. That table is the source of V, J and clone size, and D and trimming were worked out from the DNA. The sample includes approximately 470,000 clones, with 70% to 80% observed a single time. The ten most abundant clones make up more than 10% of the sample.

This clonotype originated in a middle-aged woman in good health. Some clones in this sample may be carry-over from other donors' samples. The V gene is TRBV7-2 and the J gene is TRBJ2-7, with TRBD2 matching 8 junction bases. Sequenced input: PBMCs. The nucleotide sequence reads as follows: TGTGCCAGCAGCTTTCCTACTAGCGGTATCTACGAGCAGTACTTC. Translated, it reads CASSFPTSGIYEQYF.